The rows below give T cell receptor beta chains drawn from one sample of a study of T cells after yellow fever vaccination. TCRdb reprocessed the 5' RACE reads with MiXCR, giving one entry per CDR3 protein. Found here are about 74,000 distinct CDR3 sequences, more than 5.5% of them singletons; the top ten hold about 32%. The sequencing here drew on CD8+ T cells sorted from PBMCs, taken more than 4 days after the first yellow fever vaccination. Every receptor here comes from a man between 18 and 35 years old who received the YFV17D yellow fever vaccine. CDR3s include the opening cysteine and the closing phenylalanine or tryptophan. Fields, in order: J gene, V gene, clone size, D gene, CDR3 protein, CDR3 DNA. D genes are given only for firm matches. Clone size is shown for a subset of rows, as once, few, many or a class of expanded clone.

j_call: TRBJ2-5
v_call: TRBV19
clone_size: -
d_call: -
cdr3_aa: CASSMLPAQETQYF
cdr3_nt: TGTGCCAGTAGTATGTTGCCAGCCCAAGAGACCCAGTACTTC

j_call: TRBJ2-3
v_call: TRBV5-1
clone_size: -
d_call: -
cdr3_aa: CASSLVAASQDTQYF
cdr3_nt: TGCGCCAGCAGCTTGGTTGCGGCGTCTCAAGATACGCAGTATTTT

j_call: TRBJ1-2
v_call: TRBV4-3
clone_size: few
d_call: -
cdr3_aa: CASSGGEYGGYTF
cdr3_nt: TGCGCCAGCAGTGGTGGGGAGTACGGTGGCTACACCTTC

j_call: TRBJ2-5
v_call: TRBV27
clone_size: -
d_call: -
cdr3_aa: CASSPLGGQETQYF
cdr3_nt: TGTGCCAGCAGCCCACTGGGCGGACAAGAGACCCAGTACTTC

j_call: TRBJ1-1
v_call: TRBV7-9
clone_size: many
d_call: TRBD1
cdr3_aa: CASSLRDRDDTEAFF
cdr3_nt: TGTGCCAGCAGCCTCCGGGACAGGGACGACACTGAAGCTTTCTTT

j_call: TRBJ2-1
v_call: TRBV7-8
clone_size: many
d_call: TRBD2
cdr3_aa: CASSVGLASYNEQFF
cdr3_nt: TGTGCCAGCAGCGTAGGACTAGCGAGCTACAATGAGCAGTTCTTC

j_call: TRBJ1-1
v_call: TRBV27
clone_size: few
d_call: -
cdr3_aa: CASTSKGGTEAFF
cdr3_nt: TGTGCCAGCACCTCTAAGGGAGGGACTGAAGCTTTCTTT

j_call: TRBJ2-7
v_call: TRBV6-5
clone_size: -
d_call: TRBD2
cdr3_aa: CASSIGSGGTYEQYF
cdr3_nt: TGTGCCAGCAGTATCGGGAGCGGGGGGACTTACGAGCAGTACTTC

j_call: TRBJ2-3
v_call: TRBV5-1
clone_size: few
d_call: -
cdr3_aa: CASTLVPSSTDTQYF
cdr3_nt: TGCGCCAGCACCCTGGTTCCTAGTAGCACAGATACGCAGTATTTT

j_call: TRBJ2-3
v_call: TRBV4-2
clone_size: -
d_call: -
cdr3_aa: CASSQDLGTSTDTQYF
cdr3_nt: TGTGCCAGCAGCCAAGATCTTGGGACCAGCACAGATACGCAGTATTTT

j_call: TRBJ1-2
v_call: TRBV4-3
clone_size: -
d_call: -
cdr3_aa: CASSQEGVGVYGYTF
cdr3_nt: TGCGCCAGCAGCCAAGAAGGAGTAGGCGTCTATGGCTACACCTTC

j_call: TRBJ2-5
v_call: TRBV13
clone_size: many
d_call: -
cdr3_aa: CASSTHSTGGWQETQYF
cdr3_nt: TGTGCCAGCAGCACTCATTCAACCGGAGGGTGGCAAGAGACCCAGTACTTC

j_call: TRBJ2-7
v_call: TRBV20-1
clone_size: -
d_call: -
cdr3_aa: CSATTAPDEQYF
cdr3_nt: TGCAGTGCCACCACTGCCCCGGATGAGCAGTACTTC

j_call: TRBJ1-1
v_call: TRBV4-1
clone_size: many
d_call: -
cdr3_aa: CASSQALRSTGSEAFF
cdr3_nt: TGCGCCAGCAGCCAAGCTCTCCGTTCGACAGGCTCTGAAGCTTTCTTT

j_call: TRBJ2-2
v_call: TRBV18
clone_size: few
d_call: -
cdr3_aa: CASSPLPGARTGELFF
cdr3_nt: TGTGCCAGCTCACCACTGCCGGGGGCGCGGACCGGGGAGCTGTTTTTT

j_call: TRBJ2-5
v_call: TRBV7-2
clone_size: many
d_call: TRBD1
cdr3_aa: CASSRQGAQETQYF
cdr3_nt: TGTGCCAGCAGCCGACAGGGGGCTCAAGAGACCCAGTACTTC

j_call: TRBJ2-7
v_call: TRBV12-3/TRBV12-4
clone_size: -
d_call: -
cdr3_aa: CASSPGQKFYEQYF
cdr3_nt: TGTGCCAGCAGTCCAGGACAGAAGTTCTACGAGCAGTACTTC

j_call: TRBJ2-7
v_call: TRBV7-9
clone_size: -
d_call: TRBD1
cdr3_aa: CASSPRDRLNEQYF
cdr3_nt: TGTGCCAGCAGCCCCCGGGACAGGTTGAACGAGCAGTACTTC

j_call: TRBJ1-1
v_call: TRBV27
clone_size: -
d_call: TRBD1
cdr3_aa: CASSPIQGALLNTEAFF
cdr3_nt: TGTGCCAGCAGTCCTATACAGGGGGCTCTATTGAACACTGAAGCTTTCTTT

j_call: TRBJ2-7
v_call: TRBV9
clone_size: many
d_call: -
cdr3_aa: CASSPTGGSYEQYF
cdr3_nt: TGTGCCAGCAGCCCCACCGGCGGGTCGTACGAGCAGTACTTC

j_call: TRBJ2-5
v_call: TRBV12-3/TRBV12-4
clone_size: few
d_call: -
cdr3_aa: CASRETSSDETQYF
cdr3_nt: TGTGCCAGCAGAGAGACAAGTTCCGACGAGACCCAGTACTTC

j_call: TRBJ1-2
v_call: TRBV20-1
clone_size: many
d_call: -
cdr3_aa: CSARRVGPANYGYTF
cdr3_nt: TGCAGTGCGCGAAGGGTCGGTCCCGCTAACTATGGCTACACCTTC

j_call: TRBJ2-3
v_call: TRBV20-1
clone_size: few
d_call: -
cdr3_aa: CSARGLPTDTQYF
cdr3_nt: TGCAGTGCTAGAGGACTACCCACAGATACGCAGTATTTT

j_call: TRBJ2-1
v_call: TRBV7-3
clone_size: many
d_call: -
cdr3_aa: CASSAGGSYNEQFF
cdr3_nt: TGTGCCAGCTCCGCAGGGGGGTCCTACAATGAGCAGTTCTTC

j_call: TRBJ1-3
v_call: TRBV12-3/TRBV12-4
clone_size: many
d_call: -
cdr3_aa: CASSLGSGNTIYF
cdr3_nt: TGTGCCAGCAGTTTGGGCTCTGGAAACACCATATATTTT

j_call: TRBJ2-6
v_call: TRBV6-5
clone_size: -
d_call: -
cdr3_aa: CASASGSGANVLTF
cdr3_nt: TGTGCCAGCGCCTCCGGCTCTGGGGCCAACGTCCTGACTTTC

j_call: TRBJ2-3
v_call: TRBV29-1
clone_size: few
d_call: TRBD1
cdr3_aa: CSLNGDRGPDTQYF
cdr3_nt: TGCAGCCTTAATGGGGACAGGGGTCCAGATACGCAGTATTTT

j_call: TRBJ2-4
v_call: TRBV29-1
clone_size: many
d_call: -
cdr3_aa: CSVVVSGSQNIQYF
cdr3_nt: TGCAGCGTTGTAGTGTCGGGTAGCCAAAACATTCAGTACTTC

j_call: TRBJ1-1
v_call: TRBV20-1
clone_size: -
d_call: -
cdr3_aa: CSATEGGPEAFF
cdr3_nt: TGCAGTGCTACAGAGGGGGGGCCTGAAGCTTTCTTT

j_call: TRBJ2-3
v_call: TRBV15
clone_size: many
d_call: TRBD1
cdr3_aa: CATTRDRHYTDTQYF
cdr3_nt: TGTGCCACCACCCGGGACAGGCACTACACAGATACGCAGTATTTT

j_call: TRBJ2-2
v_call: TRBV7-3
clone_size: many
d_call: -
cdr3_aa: CASSLGASETGELFF
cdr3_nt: TGTGCCAGCAGCTTGGGCGCTTCGGAGACCGGGGAGCTGTTTTTT

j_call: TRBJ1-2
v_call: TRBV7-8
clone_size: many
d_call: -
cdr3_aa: CASSLEPSYGYTF
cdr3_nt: TGTGCCAGCAGCTTAGAGCCAAGCTATGGCTACACCTTC

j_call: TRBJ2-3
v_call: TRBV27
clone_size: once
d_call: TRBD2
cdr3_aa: CASNPRAAGDTQYF
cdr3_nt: TGTGCCAGCAACCCGAGGGCAGCGGGGGATACGCAGTATTTT

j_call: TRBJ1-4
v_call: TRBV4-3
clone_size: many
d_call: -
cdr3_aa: CASSQDGSASTNEKLFF
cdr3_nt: TGCGCCAGCAGCCAAGATGGGAGCGCCTCAACTAATGAAAAACTGTTTTTT

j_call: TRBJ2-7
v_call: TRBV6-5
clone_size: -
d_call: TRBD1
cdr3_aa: CASSNLGTGRYEQYF
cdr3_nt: TGTGCCAGCAGTAACCTCGGGACAGGGCGCTACGAGCAGTACTTC

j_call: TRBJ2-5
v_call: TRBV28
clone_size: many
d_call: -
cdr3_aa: CASSLWGARAETQYF
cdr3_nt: TGTGCCAGCAGTTTATGGGGGGCTAGGGCAGAGACCCAGTACTTC

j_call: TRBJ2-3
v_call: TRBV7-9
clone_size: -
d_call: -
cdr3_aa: CASSLSDTQYF
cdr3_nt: TGTGCCAGCAGCTTATCGGATACGCAGTATTTT

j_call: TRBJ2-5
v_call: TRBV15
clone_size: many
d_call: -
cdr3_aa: CATSREGYQETQYF
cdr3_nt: TGTGCCACCAGCAGAGAAGGGTATCAAGAGACCCAGTACTTC

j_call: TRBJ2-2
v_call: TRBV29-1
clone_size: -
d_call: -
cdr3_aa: CSVEGLRLGELFF
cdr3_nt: TGCAGCGTTGAAGGACTGCGATTGGGGGAGCTGTTTTTT

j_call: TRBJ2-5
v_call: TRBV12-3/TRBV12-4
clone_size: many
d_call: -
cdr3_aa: CASSCHRELGEETQYF
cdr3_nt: TGTGCCAGCAGTTGCCACAGGGAATTGGGAGAGGAGACCCAGTACTTC

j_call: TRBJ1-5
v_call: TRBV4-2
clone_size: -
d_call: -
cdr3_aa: CASSPGLRWPQHF
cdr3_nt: TGTGCCAGCAGCCCGGGGCTCCGGTGGCCCCAGCATTTT

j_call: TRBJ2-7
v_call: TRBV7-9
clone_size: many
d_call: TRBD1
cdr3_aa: CASSQEGQGYYEQYF
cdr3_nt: TGTGCCAGCAGCCAGGAAGGACAGGGTTACTACGAGCAGTACTTC

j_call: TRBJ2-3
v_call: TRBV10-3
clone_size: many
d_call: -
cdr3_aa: CAISDGQPSTDTQYF
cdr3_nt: TGTGCCATCAGTGATGGACAACCTAGCACAGATACGCAGTATTTT

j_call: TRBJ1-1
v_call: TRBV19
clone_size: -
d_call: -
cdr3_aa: CASSSTPRPEAFF
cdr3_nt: TGTGCCAGTAGTTCGACCCCAAGGCCTGAAGCTTTCTTT

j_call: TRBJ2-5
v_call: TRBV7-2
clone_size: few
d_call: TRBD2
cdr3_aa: CASCDPGSGVWQETQYF
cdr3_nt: TGTGCCAGCTGCGATCCGGGTAGCGGGGTATGGCAAGAGACCCAGTACTTC

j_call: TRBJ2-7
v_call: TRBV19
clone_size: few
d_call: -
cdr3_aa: CASSLLPGTTLYEQYF
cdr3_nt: TGTGCCAGTAGTCTCCTACCCGGGACAACCTTATACGAGCAGTACTTC

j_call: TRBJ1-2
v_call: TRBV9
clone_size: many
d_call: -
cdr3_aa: CASSVRSGFDYGYTF
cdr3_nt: TGTGCCAGCAGCGTGAGATCGGGGTTTGACTATGGCTACACCTTC

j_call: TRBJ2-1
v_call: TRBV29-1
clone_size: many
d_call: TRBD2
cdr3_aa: CSVALERGITYNEQFF
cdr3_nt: TGCAGCGTTGCTCTGGAGCGGGGGATCACCTACAATGAGCAGTTCTTC

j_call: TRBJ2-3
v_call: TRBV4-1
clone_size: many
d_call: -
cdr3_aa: CASSPLIRGADTQYF
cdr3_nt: TGCGCCAGCAGCCCTTTAATTAGGGGGGCAGATACGCAGTATTTT

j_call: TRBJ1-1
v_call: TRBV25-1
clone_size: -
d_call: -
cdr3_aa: CASSEGERLNTEAFF
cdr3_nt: TGTGCCAGCAGTGAAGGGGAGAGGTTGAACACTGAAGCTTTCTTT

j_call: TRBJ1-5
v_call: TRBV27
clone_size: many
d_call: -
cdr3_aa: CASSLVTLFNQPQHF
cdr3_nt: TGTGCCAGCAGTTTAGTCACACTCTTCAATCAGCCCCAGCATTTT

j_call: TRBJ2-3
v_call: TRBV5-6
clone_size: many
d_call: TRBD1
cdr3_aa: CASSQGENTQYF
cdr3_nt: TGTGCCAGCAGCCAGGGGGAGAATACGCAGTATTTT